This TCR beta chain was profiled in a study of blood T cells in healthy people across ages. A second PCR of roughly 6 to 12 cycles used a sample-barcoded 5' primer and a J-beta primer mix. Each cDNA molecule carried a tag from a template-switch adaptor that contained 12 random nucleotides. Each CDR3 protein gets one entry after TCRdb re-called the 5' RACE reads with MiXCR. The sample gives about 1.4 million distinct CDR3 sequences, approximately 59% of which show up once; under 8.5% is in the top ten. Trimming removed 0 bases at V and 6 bases at J, with 2 bases between. The V gene's germline CDR1 is MNHNY and CDR2 SVGAGI (reference sequence). This CDR3 spans 11 amino acids. Concerning this clonotype: Just one base apart from a much larger clone, this may be a read error.

Material for sequencing was blood. The chain couples TRBV6-6 to TRBJ1-2; D unresolved. This TCR was sampled from a man between 18 and 29 years old in good health. For the CDR3, the DNA is TGTGCCAGCAGTTACTCGGATGGCTACACCTTC. This codes for CASSYSDGYTF.